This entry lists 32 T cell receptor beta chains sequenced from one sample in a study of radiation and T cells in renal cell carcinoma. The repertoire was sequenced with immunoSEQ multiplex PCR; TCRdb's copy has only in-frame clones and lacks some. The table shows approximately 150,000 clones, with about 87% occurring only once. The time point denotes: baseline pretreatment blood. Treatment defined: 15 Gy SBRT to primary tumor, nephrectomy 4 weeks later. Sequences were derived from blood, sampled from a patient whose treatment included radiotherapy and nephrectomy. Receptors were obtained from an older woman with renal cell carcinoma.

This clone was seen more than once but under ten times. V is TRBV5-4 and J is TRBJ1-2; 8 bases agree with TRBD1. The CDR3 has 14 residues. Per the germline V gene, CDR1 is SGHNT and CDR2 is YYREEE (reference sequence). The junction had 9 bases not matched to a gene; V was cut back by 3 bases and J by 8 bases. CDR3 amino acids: CASSSTRTGRGYTF. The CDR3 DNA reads TGTGCCAGCAGCTCGACTAGGACAGGGAGAGGCTACACCTTC.

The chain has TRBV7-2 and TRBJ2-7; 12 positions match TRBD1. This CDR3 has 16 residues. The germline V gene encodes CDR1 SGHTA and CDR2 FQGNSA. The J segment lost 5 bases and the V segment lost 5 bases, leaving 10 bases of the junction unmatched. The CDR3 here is CASSAEGTGGLNEQYF. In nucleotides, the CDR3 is TGTGCCAGCAGCGCCGAGGGGACAGGGGGCTTGAACGAGCAGTACTTC.

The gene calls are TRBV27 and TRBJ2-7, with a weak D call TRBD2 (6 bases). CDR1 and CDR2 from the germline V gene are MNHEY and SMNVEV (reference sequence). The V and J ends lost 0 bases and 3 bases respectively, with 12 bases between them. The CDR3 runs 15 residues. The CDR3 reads CASSLSGTWVYEQYF. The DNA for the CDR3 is TGTGCCAGCAGTTTATCCGGGACTTGGGTCTACGAGCAGTACTTC.

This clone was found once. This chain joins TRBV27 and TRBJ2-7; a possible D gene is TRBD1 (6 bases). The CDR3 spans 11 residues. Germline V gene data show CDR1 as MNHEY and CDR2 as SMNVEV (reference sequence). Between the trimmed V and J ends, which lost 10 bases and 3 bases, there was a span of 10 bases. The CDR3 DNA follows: TGTGCCACCTCCAGGGGCTACGAGCAGTACTTC. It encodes CATSRGYEQYF.

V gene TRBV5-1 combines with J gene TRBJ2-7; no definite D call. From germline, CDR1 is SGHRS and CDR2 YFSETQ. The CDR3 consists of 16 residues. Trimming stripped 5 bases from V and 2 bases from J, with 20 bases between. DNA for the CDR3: TGCGCCAGCAGAAAGTTCCCCGCAGGCGAAACCTACGAGCAGTACTTC. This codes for CASRKFPAGETYEQYF. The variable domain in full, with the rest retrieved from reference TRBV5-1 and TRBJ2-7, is KAGVTQTPRYLIKTRGQQVTLSCSPISGHRSVSWYQQTPGQGLQFLFEYFSETQRNKGNFPGRFSGRQFSNSRSEMNVSTLELGDSALYLCASRKFPAGETYEQYFGPGTRLTVT.

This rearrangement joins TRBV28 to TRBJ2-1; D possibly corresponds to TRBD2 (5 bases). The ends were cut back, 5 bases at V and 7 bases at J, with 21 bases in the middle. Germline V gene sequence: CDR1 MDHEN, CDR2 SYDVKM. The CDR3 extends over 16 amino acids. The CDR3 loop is CASSPRKANPGNEQFF. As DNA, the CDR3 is TGTGCCAGCAGTCCCCGCAAAGCGAACCCGGGGAATGAGCAGTTCTTC. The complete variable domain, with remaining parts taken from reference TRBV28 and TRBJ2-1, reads DVKVTQSSRYLVKRTGEKVFLECVQDMDHENMFWYRQDPGLGLRLIYFSYDVKMKEKGDIPEGYSVSREKKERFSLILESASTNQTSMYLCASSPRKANPGNEQFFGPGTRLTVL.

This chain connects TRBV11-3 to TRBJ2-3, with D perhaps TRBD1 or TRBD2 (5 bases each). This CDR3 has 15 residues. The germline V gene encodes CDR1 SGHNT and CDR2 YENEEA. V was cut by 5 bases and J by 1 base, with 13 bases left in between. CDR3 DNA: TGTGCCAGCAGCCCCACGGGGCTTGGCACAGATACGCAGTATTTT. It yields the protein CASSPTGLGTDTQYF.

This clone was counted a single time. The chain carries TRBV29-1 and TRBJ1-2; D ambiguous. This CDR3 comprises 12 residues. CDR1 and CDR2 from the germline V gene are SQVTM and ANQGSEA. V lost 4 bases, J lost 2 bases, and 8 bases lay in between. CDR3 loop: CSVVTGNYGYTF. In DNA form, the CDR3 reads TGCAGCGTTGTAACGGGGAACTATGGCTACACCTTC. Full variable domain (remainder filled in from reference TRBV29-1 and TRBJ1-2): SAVISQKPSRDICQRGTSLTIQCQVDSQVTMMFWYRQQPGQSLTLIATANQGSEATYESGFVIDKFPISRPNLTFSTLTVSNMSPEDSSIYLCSVVTGNYGYTFGSGTRLTVV.

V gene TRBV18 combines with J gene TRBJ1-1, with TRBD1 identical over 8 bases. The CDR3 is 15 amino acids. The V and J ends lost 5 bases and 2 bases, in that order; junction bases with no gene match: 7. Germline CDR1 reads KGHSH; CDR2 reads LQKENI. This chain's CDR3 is CASSSGTGDNTEAFF. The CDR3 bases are TGTGCCAGCTCATCTGGGACAGGAGACAACACTGAAGCTTTCTTT.

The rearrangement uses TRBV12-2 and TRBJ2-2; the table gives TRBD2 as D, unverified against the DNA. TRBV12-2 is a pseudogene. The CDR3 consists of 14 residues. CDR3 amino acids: CASRLVRRTGELFF. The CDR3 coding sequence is TGTGCAAGTCGCTTAGTAAGGAGGACCGGGGAGCTGTTTTTT.

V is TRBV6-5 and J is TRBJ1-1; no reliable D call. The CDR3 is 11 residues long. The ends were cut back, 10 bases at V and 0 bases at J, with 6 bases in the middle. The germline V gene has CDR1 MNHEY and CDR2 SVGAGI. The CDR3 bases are TGTGCCACTCAAATGAACACTGAAGCTTTCTTT. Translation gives CATQMNTEAFF.

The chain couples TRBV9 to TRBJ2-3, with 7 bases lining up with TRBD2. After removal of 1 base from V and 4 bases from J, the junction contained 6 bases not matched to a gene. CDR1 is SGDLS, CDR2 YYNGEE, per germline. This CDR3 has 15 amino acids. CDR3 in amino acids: CASSVSPAGSDTQYF. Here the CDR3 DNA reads TGTGCCAGCAGCGTAAGCCCAGCGGGGTCAGATACGCAGTATTTT.

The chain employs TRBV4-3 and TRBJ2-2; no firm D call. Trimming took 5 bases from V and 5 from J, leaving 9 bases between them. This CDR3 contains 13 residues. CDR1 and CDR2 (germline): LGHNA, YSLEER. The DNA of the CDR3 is TGCGCCAGCAGCGTCAGGCGGACCGGGGAGCTGTTTTTT. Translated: CASSVRRTGELFF.

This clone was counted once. The CDR3 is CASSPLHSFYNEQFF. DNA for the CDR3: TGTGCCAGCAGCCCTCTCCACTCTTTCTACAATGAGCAGTTCTTC. V and J are TRBV9 and TRBJ2-1; D gene unclear. The V end was cut by 4 bases, the J end by 3 bases, with 14 bases between. The CDR3 length is 15 residues. The germline V gene encodes CDR1 SGDLS and CDR2 YYNGEE.

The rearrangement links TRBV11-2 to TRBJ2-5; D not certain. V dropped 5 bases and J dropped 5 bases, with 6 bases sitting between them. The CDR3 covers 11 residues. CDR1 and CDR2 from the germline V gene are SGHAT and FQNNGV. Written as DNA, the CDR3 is TGTGCCAGCAGCCCCAGTGAGACCCAGTACTTC. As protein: CASSPSETQYF.

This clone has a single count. DNA for the CDR3: TGTGCCAGCAGTTACTCTGGACTAGCCGGGGAGACCCAGTACTTC. Amino acids: CASSYSGLAGETQYF. This chain uses TRBV6-5 with TRBJ2-5; TRBD2 aligns across 8 bases. Trimming cost V 0 bases and J 5 bases; bases outside gene matches: 5. Germline CDR1 and CDR2: MNHEY and SVGAGI. The CDR3 covers 15 residues.

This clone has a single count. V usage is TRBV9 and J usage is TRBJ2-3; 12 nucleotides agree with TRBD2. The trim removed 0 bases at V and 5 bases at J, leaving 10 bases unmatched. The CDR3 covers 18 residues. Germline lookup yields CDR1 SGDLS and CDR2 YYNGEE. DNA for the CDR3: TGTGCCAGCAGCGTAGCGGCTAGCGGGGGGGCACAAGGAGATACGCAGTATTTT. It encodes CASSVAASGGAQGDTQYF.

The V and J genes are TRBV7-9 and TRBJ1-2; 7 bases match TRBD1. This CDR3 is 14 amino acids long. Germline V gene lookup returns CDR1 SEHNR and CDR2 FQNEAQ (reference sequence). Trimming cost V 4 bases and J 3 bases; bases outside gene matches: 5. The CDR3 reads CASSSDRAHYGYTF. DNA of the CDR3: TGTGCCAGCAGCTCCGACAGGGCCCACTATGGCTACACCTTC.

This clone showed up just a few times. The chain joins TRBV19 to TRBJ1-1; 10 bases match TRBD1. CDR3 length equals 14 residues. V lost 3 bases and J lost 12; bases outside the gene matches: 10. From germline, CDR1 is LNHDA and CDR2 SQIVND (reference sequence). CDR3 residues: CASSISGQGMGTFF. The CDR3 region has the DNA TGTGCCAGTAGTATTTCGGGACAGGGGATGGGGACTTTCTTT.

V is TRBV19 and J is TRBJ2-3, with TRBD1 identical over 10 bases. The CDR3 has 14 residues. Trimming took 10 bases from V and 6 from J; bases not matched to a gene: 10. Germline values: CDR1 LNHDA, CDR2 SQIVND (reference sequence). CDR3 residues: CATLGTGVLDTQYF. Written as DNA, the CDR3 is TGTGCCACCCTAGGGACAGGGGTTTTGGATACGCAGTATTTT.

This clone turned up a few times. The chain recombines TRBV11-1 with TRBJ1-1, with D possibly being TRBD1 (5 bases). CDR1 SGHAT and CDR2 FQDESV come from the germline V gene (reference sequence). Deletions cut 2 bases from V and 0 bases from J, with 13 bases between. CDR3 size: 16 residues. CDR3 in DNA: TGTGCCAGCAGCTTACGAGGGGCGAAGGTGAACACTGAAGCTTTCTTT. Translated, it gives CASSLRGAKVNTEAFF.

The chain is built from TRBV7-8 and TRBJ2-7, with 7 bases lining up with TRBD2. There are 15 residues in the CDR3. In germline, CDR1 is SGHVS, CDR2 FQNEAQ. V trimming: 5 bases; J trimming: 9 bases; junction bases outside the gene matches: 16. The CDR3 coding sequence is TGTGCCAGCAGCCATCCGGAGACTAGCTCACGAGGGCAGTACTTC. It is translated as CASSHPETSSRGQYF.

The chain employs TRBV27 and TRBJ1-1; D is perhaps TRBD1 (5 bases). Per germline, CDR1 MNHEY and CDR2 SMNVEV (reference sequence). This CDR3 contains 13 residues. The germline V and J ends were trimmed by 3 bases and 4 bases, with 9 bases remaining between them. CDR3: CASSFAGVTEAFF. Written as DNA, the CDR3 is TGTGCCAGCAGTTTCGCGGGGGTCACTGAAGCTTTCTTT.

Here the CDR3 reads CASKEISSTEAFF. CDR3 coding DNA: TGTGCCAGCAAAGAGATCAGTTCTACTGAAGCTTTCTTT. The gene calls are TRBV28 and TRBJ1-1; D not resolved. The CDR3 has 13 amino acids. CDR1 is MDHEN and CDR2 is SYDVKM in the germline V gene. V was pared by 7 bases and J by 5 bases, with 14 bases between.

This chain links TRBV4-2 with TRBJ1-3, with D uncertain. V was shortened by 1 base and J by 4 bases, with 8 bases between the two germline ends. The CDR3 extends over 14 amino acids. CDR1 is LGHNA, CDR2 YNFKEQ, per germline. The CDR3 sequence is CASSQGTSGNTIYF. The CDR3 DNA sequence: TGTGCCAGCAGCCAAGGGACGTCAGGAAACACCATATATTTT.

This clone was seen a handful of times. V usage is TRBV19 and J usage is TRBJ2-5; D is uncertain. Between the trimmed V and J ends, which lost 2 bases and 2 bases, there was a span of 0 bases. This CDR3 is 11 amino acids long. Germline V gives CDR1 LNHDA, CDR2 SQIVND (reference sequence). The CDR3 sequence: CASSIQETQYF. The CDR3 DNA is TGTGCCAGTAGTATACAAGAGACCCAGTACTTC.

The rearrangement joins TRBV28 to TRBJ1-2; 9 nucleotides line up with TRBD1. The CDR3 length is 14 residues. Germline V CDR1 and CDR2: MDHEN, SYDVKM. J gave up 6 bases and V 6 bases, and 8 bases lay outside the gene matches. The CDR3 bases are TGTGCCAGCAGACGAACAGGGGGCGCAAATGGCTACACCTTC. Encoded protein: CASRRTGGANGYTF.

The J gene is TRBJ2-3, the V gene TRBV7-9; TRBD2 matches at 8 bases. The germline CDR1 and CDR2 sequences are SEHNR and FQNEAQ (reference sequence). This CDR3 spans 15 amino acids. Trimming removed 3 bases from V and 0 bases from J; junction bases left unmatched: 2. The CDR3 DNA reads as TGTGCCAGCAGCTTTTTAGCGGGGAGCACAGATACGCAGTATTTT. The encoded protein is CASSFLAGSTDTQYF.

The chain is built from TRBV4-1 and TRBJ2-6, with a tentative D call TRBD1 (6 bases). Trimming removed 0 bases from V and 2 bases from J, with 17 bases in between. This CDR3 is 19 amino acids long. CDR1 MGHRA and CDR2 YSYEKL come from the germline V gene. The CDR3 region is CASSQDQGPPSTGANVLTF. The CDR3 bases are TGCGCCAGCAGCCAAGATCAGGGGCCACCCTCGACTGGGGCCAACGTCCTGACTTTC.

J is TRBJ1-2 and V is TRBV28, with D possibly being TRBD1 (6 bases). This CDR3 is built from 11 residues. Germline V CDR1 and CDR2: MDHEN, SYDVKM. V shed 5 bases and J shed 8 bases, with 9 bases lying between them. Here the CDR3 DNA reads TGTGCCAGCAGTCCGGGGGCGGGCTACACCTTC. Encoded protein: CASSPGAGYTF.

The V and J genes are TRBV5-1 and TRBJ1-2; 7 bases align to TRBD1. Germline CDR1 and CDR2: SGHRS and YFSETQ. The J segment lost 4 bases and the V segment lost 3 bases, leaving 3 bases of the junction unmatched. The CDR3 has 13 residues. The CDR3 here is CASSSQGIYGYTF. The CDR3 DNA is TGCGCCAGCAGCTCACAGGGGATCTATGGCTACACCTTC.

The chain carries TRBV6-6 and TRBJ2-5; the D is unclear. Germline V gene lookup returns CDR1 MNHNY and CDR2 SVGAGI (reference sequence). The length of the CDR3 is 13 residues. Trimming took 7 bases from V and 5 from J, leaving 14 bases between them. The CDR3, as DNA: TGTGCCAGCACCCCAAGTGCACGCGAGACCCAGTACTTC. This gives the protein CASTPSARETQYF.